One T cell receptor (beta chain) is described in this entry. Its cognate antigen is unknown. Gene labels here are mouse ones. The CDR3 end lies 1 residue beyond the end of the read and is filled in from the germline J gene. Time point meaning: mouse harvest day 7 after allogeneic transplant. Mouse grafts combined 10^7 T-cell-depleted bone marrow cells with 10^6 splenic CD5+ T cells. B6 (H2b) cells into BALB/c (H2d) mice; tissues taken at day 7 or 14. Using immunoSEQ multiplex PCR, the repertoire was profiled, and TCRdb retains in-frame clones only, with some absent. The sample has approximately 6,100 clones, approximately 43% seen once. The CDR3 spans 14 residues. Germline CDR1 and CDR2: KGHTA and FQNQQP. This sample is drawn from a study of tissue T cells after allogeneic stem cell transplantation. Study-wide results and caveats: Blood and spleen captured only part of the tissue TCR repertoire. Shared clones across patients were few; motif clustering revealed tissue-specific shared signatures. Which tissue TCRs were alloreactive or antigen-specific was not determined. Some clones might be persisting host cells.

Sequencing was performed on skin. This receptor was obtained from a female BALB/c mouse given C57BL/6 T cells with graft-versus-host disease after an allogeneic hematopoietic cell transplant. This chain connects TRBV23 to TRBJ2-5; the table names TRBD2, a call not compared with the DNA. CDR3 protein: CSSSRDWGQDTQYF. The DNA read from the CDR3 is TGCTCCAGCAGTCGGGACTGGGGGCAAGACACCCAGTAC.